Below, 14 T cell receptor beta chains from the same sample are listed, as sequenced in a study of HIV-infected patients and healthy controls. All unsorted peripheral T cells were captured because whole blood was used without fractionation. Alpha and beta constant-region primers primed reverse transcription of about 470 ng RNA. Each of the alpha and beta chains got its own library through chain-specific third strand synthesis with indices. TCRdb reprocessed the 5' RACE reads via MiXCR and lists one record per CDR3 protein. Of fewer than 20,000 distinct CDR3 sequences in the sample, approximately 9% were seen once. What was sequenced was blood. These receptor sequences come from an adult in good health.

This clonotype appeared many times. CDR3 protein: CSASPERHLAKNIQYF. CDR3 bases: TGCAGTGCTAGTCCAGAGCGGCACCTAGCCAAAAACATTCAGTACTTC. The J gene is TRBJ2-4, the V gene TRBV20-1, with TRBD2 as a possible D gene (5 bases). This CDR3 has 16 residues. The ends were cut back, 3 bases at V and 0 bases at J, with 15 bases in the middle. Looked up from germline, CDR1 is DFQATT and CDR2 is SNEGSKA (reference sequence).

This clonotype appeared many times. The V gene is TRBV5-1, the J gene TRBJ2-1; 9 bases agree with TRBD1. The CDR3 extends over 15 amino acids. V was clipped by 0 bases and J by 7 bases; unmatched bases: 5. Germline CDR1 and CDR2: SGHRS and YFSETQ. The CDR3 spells CASSLDRGRWNEQFF. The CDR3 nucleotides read TGCGCCAGCAGCTTGGACAGGGGGCGGTGGAATGAGCAGTTCTTC.

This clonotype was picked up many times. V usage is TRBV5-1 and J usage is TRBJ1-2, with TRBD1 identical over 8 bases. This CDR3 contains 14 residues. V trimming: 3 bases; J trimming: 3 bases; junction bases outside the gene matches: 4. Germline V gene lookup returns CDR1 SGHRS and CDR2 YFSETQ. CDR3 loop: CASSWDRSDYGYTF. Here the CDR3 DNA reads TGCGCCAGCAGCTGGGACAGGAGTGACTATGGCTACACCTTC.

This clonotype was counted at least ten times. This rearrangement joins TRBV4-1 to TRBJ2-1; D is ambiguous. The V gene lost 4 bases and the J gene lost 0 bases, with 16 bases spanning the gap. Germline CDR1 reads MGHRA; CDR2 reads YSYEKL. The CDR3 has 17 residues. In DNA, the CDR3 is TGCGCCAGCAGCCTTCTCGAGTTCTCCAACTCCTACAATGAGCAGTTCTTC. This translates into CASSLLEFSNSYNEQFF.

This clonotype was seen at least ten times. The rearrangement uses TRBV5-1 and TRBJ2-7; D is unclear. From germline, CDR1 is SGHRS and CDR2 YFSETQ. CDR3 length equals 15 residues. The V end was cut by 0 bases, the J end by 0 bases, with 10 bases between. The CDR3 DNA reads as TGCGCCAGCAGCTTGGTGGTCGGTAGCTCCTACGAGCAGTACTTC. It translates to CASSLVVGSSYEQYF.

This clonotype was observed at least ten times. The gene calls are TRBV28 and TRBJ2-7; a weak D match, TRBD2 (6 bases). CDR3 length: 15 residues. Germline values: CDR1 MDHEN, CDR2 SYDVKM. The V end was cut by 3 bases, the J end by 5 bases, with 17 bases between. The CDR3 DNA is TGTGCCAGCAGTTTCTCATCGGGACTCCACCACGAGCAGTACTTC. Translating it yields CASSFSSGLHHEQYF.

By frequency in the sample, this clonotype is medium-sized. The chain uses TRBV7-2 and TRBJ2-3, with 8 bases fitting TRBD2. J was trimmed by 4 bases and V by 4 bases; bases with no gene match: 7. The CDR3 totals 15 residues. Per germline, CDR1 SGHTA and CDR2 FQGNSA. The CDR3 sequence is CASSSQREKPDTQYF. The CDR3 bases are TGTGCCAGCAGCTCCCAGCGGGAGAAGCCAGATACGCAGTATTTT.

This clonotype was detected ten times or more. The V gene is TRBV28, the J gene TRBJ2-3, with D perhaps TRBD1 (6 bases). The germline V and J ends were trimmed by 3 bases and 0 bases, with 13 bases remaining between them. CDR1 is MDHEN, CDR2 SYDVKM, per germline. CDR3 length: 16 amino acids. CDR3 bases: TGTGCCAGCAGTTTTGGGGGCAGTAGCAGCACAGATACGCAGTATTTT. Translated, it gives CASSFGGSSSTDTQYF.

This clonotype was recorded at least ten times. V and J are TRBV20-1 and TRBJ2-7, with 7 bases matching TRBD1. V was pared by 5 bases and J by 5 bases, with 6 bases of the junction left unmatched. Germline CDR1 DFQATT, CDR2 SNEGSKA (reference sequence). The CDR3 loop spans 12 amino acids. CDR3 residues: CSARSTGNEQYF. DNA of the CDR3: TGCAGTGCTCGCTCGACAGGGAACGAGCAGTACTTC.

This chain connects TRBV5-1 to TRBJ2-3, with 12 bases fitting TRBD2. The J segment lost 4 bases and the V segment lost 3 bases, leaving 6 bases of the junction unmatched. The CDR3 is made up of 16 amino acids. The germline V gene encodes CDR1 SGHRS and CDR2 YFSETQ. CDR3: CASSWQLAGGSDTQYF. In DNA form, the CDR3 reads TGCGCCAGCAGCTGGCAACTAGCGGGAGGATCAGATACGCAGTATTTT.

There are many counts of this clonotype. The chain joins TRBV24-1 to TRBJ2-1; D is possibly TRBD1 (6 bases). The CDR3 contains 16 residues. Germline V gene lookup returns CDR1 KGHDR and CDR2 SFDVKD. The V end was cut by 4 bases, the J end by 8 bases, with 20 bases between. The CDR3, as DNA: TGTGCCACCAGTGAGCGTAACCTACAGGGAACCTATGAGCAGTTCTTC. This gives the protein CATSERNLQGTYEQFF.

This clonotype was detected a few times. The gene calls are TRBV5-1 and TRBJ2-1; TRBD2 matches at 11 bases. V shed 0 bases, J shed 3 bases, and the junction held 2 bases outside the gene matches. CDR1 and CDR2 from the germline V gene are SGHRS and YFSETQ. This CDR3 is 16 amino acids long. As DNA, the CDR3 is TGCGCCAGCAGCTTGGGGACTAGCGGGCTCTACAATGAGCAGTTCTTC. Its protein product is CASSLGTSGLYNEQFF.

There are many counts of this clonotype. CDR3 nucleotides: TGTGCCAGCAGCTTAAACGGAATTTATGGCTACACCTTC. This gives the protein CASSLNGIYGYTF. The rearrangement joins TRBV7-2 to TRBJ1-2; D is unclear. The germline V gene encodes CDR1 SGHTA and CDR2 FQGNSA. V was shortened by 2 bases and J by 5 bases, with 9 bases between the two germline ends. The CDR3 is 13 amino acids.

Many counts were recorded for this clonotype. CDR3 bases: TGTGCCAGCACTGCCGGGGTGGGCTACACCTTC. Translation gives CASTAGVGYTF. V gene TRBV28 combines with J gene TRBJ1-2; D remains unclear. Germline loops: CDR1 MDHEN, CDR2 SYDVKM. Trimming cost V 7 bases and J 8 bases, with 11 bases left between them. This CDR3 has 11 residues.